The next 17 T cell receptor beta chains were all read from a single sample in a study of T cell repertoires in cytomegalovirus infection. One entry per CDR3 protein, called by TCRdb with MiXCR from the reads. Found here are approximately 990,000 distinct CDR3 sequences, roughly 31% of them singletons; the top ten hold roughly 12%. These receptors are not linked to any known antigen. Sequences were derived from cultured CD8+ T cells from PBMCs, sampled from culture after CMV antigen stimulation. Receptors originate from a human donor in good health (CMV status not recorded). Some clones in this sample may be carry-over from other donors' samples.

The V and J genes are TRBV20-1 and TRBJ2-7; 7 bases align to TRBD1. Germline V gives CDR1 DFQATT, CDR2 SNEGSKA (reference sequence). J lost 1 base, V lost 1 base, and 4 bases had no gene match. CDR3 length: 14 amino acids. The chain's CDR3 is CSARARDSSYEQYF. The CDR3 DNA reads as TGCAGTGCTAGAGCCAGGGACAGTTCCTACGAGCAGTACTTC.

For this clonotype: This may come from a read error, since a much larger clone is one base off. The CDR3 DNA sequence: TGTGCCAGCAAGAGGGGAAACACCATATATTTT. It codes for CASKRGNTIYF. The J gene is TRBJ1-3, the V gene TRBV25-1; D is unclear. Per the germline V gene, CDR1 is MGHDK and CDR2 is SYGVNS. This CDR3 has 11 residues. V was shortened by 7 bases and J by 4 bases, with 5 bases between the two germline ends.

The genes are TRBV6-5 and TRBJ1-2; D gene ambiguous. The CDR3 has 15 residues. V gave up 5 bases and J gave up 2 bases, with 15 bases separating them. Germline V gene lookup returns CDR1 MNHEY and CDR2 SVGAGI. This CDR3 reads CASSPSLTANYGYTF. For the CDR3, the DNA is TGTGCCAGCAGTCCATCCCTTACAGCAAACTATGGCTACACCTTC.

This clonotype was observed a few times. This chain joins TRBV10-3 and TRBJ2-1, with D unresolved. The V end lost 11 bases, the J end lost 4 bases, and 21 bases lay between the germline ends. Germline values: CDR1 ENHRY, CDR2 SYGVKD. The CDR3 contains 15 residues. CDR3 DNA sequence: TGTGCCCTAGGCGAATATACCCCATCATACAATGAGCAGTTCTTC. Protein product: CALGEYTPSYNEQFF.

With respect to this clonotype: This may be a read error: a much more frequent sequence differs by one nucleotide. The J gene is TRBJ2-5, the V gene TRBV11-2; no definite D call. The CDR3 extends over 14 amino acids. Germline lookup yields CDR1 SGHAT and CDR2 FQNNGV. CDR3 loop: CTSSFDWYQETQYF. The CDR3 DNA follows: TGTACCAGCAGCTTCGACTGGTACCAAGAGACCCAGTACTTC. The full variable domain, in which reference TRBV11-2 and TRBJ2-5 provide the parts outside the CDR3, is EAGVAQSPRYKIIEKRQSVAFWCNPISGHATLYWYQQILGQGPKLLIQFQNNGVVDDSQLPKDRFSAERLKGVDSTLKIQPAKLEDSAVYLCTSSFDWYQETQYFGPGTRLLVL.

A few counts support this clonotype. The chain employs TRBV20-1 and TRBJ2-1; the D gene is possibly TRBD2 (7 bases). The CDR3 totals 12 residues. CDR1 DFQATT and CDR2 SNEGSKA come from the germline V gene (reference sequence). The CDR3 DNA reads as TGCAGCCCCGGGGGGACATACAATGAGCAGTTCTTC. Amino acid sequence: CSPGGTYNEQFF.

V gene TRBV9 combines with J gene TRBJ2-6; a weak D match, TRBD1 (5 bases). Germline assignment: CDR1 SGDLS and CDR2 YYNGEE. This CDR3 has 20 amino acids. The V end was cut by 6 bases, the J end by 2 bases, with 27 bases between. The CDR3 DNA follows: TGTGCCAGCACCCCCCAGGGAAGGCAGTCCCTCGGAGCTGGGGCCAACGTCCTGACTTTC. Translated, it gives CASTPQGRQSLGAGANVLTF.

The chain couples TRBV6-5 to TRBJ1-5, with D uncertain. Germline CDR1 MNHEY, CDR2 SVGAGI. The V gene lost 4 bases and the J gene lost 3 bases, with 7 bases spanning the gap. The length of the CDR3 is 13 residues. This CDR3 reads CASSSSDNQPQHF. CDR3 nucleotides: TGTGCCAGCAGTTCCAGCGACAATCAGCCCCAGCATTTT.

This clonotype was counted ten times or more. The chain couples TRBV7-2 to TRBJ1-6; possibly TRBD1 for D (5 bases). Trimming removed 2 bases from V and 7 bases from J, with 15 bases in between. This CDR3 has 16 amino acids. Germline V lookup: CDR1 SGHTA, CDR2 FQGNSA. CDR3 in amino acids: CASSLIQGKGNSPLHF. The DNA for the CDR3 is TGTGCCAGCAGCTTAATTCAGGGCAAGGGGAATTCACCCCTCCACTTT.

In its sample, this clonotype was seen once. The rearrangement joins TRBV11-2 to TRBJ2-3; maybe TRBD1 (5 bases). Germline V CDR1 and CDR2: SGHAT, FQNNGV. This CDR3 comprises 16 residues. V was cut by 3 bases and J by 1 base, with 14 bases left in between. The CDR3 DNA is TGTGCCAGCAGCTTTAGGGGCAGGAAGGGCACAGATACGCAGTATTTT. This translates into CASSFRGRKGTDTQYF.

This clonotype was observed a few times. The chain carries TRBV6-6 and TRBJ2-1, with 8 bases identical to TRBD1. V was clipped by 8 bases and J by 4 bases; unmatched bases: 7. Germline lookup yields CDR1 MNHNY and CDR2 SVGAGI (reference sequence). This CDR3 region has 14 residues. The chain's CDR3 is CASADRAAYNEQFF. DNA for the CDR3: TGTGCCAGCGCGGACAGGGCCGCATACAATGAGCAGTTCTTC.

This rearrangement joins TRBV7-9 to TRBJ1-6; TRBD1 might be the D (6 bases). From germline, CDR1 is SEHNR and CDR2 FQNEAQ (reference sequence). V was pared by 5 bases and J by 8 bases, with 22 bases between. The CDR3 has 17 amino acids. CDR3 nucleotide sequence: TGTGCCAGCAGCCCCGGGTGGCAGGGGCATTTCGATTCACCCCTCCACTTT. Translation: CASSPGWQGHFDSPLHF. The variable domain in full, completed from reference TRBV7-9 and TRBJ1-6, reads DTGVSQNPRHKITKRGQNVTFRCDPISEHNRLYWYRQTLGQGPEFLTYFQNEAQLEKSRLLSDRFSAERPKGSFSTLEIQRTEQGDSAMYLCASSPGWQGHFDSPLHFGNGTRLTVT.

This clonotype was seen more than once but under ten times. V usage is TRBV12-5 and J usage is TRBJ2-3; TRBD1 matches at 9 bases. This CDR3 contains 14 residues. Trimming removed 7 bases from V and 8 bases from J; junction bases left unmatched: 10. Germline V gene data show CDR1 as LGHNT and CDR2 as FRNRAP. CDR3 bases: TGTGCTAGTGACCCGGGACAGGGACCTGGTACGCAGTATTTT. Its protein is CASDPGQGPGTQYF.

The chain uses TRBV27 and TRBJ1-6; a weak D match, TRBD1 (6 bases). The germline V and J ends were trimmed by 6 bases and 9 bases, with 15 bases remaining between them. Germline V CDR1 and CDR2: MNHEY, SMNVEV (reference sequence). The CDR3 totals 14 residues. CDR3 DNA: TGTGCCAGCAGCATAAATCACAGGGCTTCACCCCTCCACTTT. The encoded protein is CASSINHRASPLHF.

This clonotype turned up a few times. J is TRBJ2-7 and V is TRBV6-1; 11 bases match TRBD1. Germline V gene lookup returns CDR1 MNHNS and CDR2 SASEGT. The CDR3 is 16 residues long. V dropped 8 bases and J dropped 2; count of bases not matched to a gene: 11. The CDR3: CASWGQGDDPPYEQYF. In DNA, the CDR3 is TGTGCCAGCTGGGGACAGGGGGACGATCCACCCTACGAGCAGTACTTC.

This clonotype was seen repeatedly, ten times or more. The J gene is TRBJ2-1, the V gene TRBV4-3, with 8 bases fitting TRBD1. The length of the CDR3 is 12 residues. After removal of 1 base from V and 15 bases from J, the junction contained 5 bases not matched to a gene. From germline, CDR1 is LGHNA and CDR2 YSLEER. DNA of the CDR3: TGCGCCAGCAGCCAAGGGACAGGGTTACCGTTCTTC. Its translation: CASSQGTGLPFF.

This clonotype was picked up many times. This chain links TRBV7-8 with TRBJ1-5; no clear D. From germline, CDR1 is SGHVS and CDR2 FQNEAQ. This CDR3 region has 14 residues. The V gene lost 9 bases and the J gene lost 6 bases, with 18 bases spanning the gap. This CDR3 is CASGVTVGGQPQHF. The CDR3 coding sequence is TGTGCCAGTGGGGTGACGGTGGGCGGTCAGCCCCAGCATTTT.